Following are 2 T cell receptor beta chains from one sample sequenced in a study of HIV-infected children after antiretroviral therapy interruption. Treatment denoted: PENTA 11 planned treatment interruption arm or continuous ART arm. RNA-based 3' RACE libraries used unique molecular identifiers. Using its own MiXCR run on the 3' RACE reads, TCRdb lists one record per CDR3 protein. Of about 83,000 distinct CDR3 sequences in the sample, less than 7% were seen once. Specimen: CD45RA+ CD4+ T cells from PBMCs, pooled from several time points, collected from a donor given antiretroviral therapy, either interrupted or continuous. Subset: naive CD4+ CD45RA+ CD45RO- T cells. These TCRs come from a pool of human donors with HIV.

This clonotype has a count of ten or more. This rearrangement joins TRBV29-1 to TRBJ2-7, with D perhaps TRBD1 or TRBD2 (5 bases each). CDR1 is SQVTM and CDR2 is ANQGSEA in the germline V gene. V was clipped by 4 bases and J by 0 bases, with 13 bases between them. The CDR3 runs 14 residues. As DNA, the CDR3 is TGCAGCGTTGGGCAGGGACCGAGCTCCTACGAGCAGTACTTC. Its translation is CSVGQGPSSYEQYF.

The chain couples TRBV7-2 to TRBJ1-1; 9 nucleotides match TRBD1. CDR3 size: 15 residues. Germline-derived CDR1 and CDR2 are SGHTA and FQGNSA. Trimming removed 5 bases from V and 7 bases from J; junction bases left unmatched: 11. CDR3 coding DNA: TGTGCCAGCAGCCCGGCCCACAGGGGGCGAGATGAAGCTTTCTTT. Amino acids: CASSPAHRGRDEAFF.